This TCR beta chain was identified during a study of T cells after posttransplantation cyclophosphamide. This clone was counted at least ten times. Busulfan-fludarabine conditioning, marrow transplant, and cyclophosphamide on days +3 and +4 were administered. The table came from immunoSEQ multiplex PCR; TCRdb's copy has only in-frame clones and leaves some out. The sample was found to contain 10,000 to 13,000 clones, and every one recurs. Trimming took 10 bases from V and 3 from J; bases not matched to a gene: 18. The CDR3 loop spans 17 amino acids. CDR1 is MNHEY, CDR2 SMNVEV, per germline (reference sequence).

The material was PBMCs, obtained after allogeneic stem cell transplant with posttransplant cyclophosphamide. This clonotype was sampled from a female patient aged 40 to 55 who received an allogeneic stem cell transplant from a related donor, was CMV-positive, and had no GVHD. Some T cells may arise from the graft donor. This chain links TRBV27 with TRBJ1-1; 9 nucleotides align to TRBD1. As DNA, the CDR3 is TGTGCCAACACTGAGGGAATGACGGGACAGGGCTACACTGAAGCTTTCTTT. This gives the protein CANTEGMTGQGYTEAFF.